This T cell receptor (beta chain) derives from a study of identical twins. This clonotype has ten or more counts. Its antigen is unknown. Healthy Caucasian individuals made up all the donors. Template switching added a universal primer site, and cDNA bore unique molecular identifiers. TCRdb reprocessed the 5' RACE reads via MiXCR and lists one record per CDR3 protein. The data contain 150,000 or so distinct CDR3 sequences, 3% to 4% of them seen just once; the ten biggest clones take up roughly 8%. Regarding the study as a whole: Sharing of beta out-of-frame sequences by twins showed a weaker excess.

The V end lost 6 bases, the J end lost 4 bases, and 9 bases lay between the germline ends. The CDR3 consists of 13 residues. This TCR derives from a man aged 18 to 35 in good health. The chain employs TRBV12-3 or TRBV12-4 and TRBJ2-2; D remains ambiguous. The sample was memory T cells sorted from blood. CDR3 region: CASRPRPTGELFF. CDR3 in DNA: TGTGCCAGCAGACCGAGACCCACCGGGGAGCTGTTTTTT.